This passage covers 6 T cell receptor beta chains from one sample sequenced in a study of radiotherapy plus CTLA-4 blockade in lung cancer. Here immunoSEQ multiplex PCR was the method, and the copy in TCRdb shows in-frame clones only, minus some. The table records fewer than 70,000 clones, approximately 79% of them present only once. This specimen consisted of peripheral blood, obtained from a patient treated with radiotherapy plus ipilimumab. These TCRs come from a human donor with non-small cell lung cancer who had a complete response to radiotherapy plus ipilimumab.

V is TRBV6-6 and J is TRBJ2-3; D is unclear. Germline V CDR1 and CDR2: MNHNY, SVGAGI (reference sequence). This CDR3 region has 15 residues. The V and J ends lost 0 bases and 5 bases respectively, with 12 bases between them. The CDR3, as DNA: TGTGCCAGCAGTTACTCGGTCCTCGAGAAAGATACGCAGTATTTT. It yields the protein CASSYSVLEKDTQYF.

A few counts support this clone. The rearrangement joins TRBV10-2 to TRBJ1-2, with D possibly being TRBD1 (6 bases). CDR1 WSHSY and CDR2 SAAADI come from the germline V gene. CDR3 length equals 14 residues. Trimming shortened V by 8 bases and J by 4 bases, and 17 bases separated the two germline ends. CDR3 residues: CASRTVGRFYGYTF. The CDR3 nucleotides are TGCGCCAGCCGGACAGTGGGGCGTTTCTATGGCTACACCTTC.

This chain uses TRBV19 with TRBJ1-1; D gene ambiguous. Trimming removed 3 bases at V and 1 base at J, with 9 bases between. The length of the CDR3 is 14 residues. Germline V gene lookup returns CDR1 LNHDA and CDR2 SQIVND (reference sequence). This CDR3 is CASSMVFRNTEAFF. For the CDR3, the DNA is TGTGCCAGTAGTATGGTGTTCAGGAACACTGAAGCTTTCTTT.

The V call is TRBV5-1, the J call TRBJ1-2; TRBD1 matches at 8 bases. The CDR3 runs 13 residues. Germline CDR1 and CDR2: SGHRS and YFSETQ. V trimming: 4 bases; J trimming: 4 bases; junction bases outside the gene matches: 3. This CDR3 reads CASSPGTGYGYTF. For the CDR3, the DNA is TGCGCCAGCAGCCCCGGGACAGGCTATGGCTACACCTTC.

The chain couples TRBV28 to TRBJ1-2, with 7 bases fitting TRBD1. The junction had 22 bases not matched to a gene; V was cut back by 3 bases and J by 6 bases. CDR1 MDHEN and CDR2 SYDVKM come from the germline V gene. The CDR3 consists of 19 residues. In DNA form, the CDR3 reads TGTGCCAGCAGTTTGGTGGAAAGGGTCAACCGGGCAGGGGGGAATGGCTACACCTTC. As protein: CASSLVERVNRAGGNGYTF.

This rearrangement joins TRBV29-1 to TRBJ1-1, with D uncertain. This CDR3 comprises 17 residues. Germline V gene sequence: CDR1 SQVTM, CDR2 ANQGSEA. Trimming pared 1 base from V and 0 bases from J, leaving 18 bases between. CDR3 bases: TGCAGCGTTGAAGCCGTACACGCCAGGAGCGTGAACACTGAAGCTTTCTTT. Its protein product is CSVEAVHARSVNTEAFF.